This T cell receptor beta chain was observed in a study of CD8+ T cells in alopecia areata. CD4, CD8alpha, NKG2D, NKG2ACE and other markers were used to sort pooled cutaneous lymph node cells. The table lists this clone with a few counts. Its antigen is not known. Gene names are mouse gene names. The missing CDR3 end, 3 residues past where the read stops, is filled in from the germline J gene. Notes on the study in general: More clonal than normal scalp was lesional scalp, particularly alopecia totalis/universalis. Patients shared TCRs less clearly than mice did, possibly for HLA-related reasons.

It was cDNA, reverse transcribed from extracted RNA, that served as the sequencing template. TCRdb keeps only in-frame clones here, not all; method: immunoSEQ multiplex PCR. In total the sample includes more than 250,000 clones, none of them seen once. V lost 2 bases, J lost 9 bases, and 9 bases lay in between. The CDR3 extends over 13 amino acids. Germline values: CDR1 NSHNY, CDR2 SYGAGN. The sample was CD4+ T cells sorted from a lymph node. The V call is TRBV13-1, the J call TRBJ1-6; maybe TRBD1 (5 bases). TRBJ1-6 is flagged as an ORF with uncertain function. This sequence was found in a C3H/HeJ mouse with alopecia areata. Strain MHC haplotype: H2-k. The CDR3 spells CASSEGQISPLYF. The part of the CDR3 DNA that was read is TGTGCCAGCAGTGAAGGACAAATTTCGCCC.